The text below deals with one TCR beta chain. This entry comes from a study of blood T cell repertoires in COVID-19. In the authors' workflow: Amplification of reference gene primers provided the estimated nucleated cell counts. This table comes from immunoSEQ multiplex PCR, and its TCRdb copy is limited to in-frame clones, with some not included. That table supplies the V and J calls and clone size; D and trimming were determined from the DNA. Of approximately 280,000 clones listed, around 84% are singletons. The CDR3 extends over 14 amino acids. Trimming cost V 7 bases and J 5 bases; bases outside gene matches: 5. Germline CDR1 is SGHRS and CDR2 is YFSETQ. It was during active infection that Seattle patients were enrolled and then longitudinally followed.

The chain recombines TRBV5-1 with TRBJ2-2; 10 bases match TRBD2. This receptor was identified in a human donor with COVID-19, enrolled during active disease. The donor label of this sample is uncertain. The specimen was peripheral blood. This chain's CDR3 is CASFTSGITGELFF. The CDR3 DNA reads TGCGCCAGCTTCACTAGCGGGATAACCGGGGAGCTGTTTTTT.